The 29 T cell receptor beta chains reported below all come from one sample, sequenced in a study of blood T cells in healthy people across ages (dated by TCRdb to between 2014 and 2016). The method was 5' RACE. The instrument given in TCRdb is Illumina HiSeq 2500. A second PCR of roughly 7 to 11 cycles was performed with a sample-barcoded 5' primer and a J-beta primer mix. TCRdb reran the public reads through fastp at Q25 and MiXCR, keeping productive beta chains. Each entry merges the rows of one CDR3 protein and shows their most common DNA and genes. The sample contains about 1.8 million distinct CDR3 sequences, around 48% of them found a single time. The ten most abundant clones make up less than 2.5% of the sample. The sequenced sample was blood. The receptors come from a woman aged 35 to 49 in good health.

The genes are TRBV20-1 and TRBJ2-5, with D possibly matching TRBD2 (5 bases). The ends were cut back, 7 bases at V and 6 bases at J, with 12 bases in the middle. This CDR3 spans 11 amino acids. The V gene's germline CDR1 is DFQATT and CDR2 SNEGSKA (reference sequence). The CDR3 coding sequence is TGCAGTGAATCCGGGGTACAGACCCAGTACTTC. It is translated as CSESGVQTQYF.

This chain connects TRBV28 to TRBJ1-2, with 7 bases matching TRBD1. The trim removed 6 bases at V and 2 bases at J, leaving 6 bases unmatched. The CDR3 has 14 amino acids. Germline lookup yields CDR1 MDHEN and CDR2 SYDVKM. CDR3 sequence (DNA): TGTGCCAGCAGGAGACAGGGTGGGAACTATGGCTACACCTTC. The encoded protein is CASRRQGGNYGYTF.

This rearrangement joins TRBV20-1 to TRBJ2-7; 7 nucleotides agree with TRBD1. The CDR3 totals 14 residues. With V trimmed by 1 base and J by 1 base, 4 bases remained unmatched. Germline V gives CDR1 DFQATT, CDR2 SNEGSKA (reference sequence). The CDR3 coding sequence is TGCAGTGCTAGAGGACAGGGCCAATCCTACGAGCAGTACTTC. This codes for CSARGQGQSYEQYF.

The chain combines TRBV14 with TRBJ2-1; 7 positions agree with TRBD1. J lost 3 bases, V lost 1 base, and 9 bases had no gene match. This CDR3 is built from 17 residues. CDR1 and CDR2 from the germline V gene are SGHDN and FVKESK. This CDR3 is CASSQVLGRGYYNEQFF. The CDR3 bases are TGTGCCAGCAGCCAAGTTCTGGGCAGGGGGTACTACAATGAGCAGTTCTTC.

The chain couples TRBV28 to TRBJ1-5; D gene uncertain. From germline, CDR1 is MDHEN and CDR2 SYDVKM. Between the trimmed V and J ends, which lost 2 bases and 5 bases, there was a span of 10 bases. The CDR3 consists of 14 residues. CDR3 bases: TGTGCCAGCAGTTTAGTGACGGAGCATCAGCCCCAGCATTTT. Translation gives CASSLVTEHQPQHF.

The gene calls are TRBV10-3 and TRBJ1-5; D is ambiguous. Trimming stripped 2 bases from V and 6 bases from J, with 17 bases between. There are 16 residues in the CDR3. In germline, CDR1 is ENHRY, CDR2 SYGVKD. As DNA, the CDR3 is TGTGCCATCAGTGAGATTCAAGGCCCGACGGGTCAGCCCCAGCATTTT. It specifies CAISEIQGPTGQPQHF.

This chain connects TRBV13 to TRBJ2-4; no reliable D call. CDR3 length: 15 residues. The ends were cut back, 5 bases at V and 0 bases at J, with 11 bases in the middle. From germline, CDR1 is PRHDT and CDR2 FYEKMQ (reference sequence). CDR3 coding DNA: TGTGCCAGCAGCCCTCGGCACTTAGCCAAAAACATTCAGTACTTC. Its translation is CASSPRHLAKNIQYF. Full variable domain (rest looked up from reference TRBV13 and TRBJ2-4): AAGVIQSPRHLIKEKRETATLKCYPIPRHDTVYWYQQGPGQDPQFLISFYEKMQSDKGSIPDRFSAQQFSDYHSELNMSSLELGDSALYFCASSPRHLAKNIQYFGAGTRLSVL.

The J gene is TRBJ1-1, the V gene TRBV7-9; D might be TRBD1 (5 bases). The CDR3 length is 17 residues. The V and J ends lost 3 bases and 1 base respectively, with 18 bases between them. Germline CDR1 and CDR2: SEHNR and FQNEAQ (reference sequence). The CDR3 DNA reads TGTGCCAGCAGCTTCCCAGATGGTGGGGGAAGGAACACTGAAGCTTTCTTT. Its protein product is CASSFPDGGGRNTEAFF.

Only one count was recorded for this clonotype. CDR3 sequence reads: CASRETGSPYEQYF. The CDR3, as DNA: TGTGCCAGCAGAGAAACAGGGAGTCCCTACGAGCAGTACTTC. The chain combines TRBV27 with TRBJ2-7; maybe TRBD1 (6 bases). This CDR3 is built from 14 residues. Between the trimmed V and J ends, which lost 6 bases and 2 bases, there was a span of 14 bases. Germline V CDR1 and CDR2: MNHEY, SMNVEV (reference sequence).

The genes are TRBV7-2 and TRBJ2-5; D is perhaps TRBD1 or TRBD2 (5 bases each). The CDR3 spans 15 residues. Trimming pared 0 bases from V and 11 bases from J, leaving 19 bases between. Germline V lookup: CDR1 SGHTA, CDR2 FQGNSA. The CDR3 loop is CASSLAGAGKGEQYF. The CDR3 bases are TGTGCCAGCAGCTTAGCGGGCGCGGGCAAAGGGGAGCAGTACTTC.

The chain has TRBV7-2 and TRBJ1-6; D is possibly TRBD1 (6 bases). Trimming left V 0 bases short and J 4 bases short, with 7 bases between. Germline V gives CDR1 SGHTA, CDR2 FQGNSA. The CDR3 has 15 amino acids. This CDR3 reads CASSLARGYNSPLHF. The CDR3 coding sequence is TGTGCCAGCAGCTTAGCCAGGGGATATAATTCACCCCTCCACTTT.

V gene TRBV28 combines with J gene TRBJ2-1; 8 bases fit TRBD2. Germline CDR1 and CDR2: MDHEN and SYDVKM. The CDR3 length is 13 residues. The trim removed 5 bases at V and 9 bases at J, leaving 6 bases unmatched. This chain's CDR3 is CASSPSSGGEQFF. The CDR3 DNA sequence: TGTGCCAGCAGTCCAAGCAGCGGGGGTGAGCAGTTCTTC.

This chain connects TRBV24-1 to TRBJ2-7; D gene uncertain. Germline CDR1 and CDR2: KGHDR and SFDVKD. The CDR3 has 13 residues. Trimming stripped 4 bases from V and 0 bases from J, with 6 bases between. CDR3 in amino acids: CATSEPPSYEQYF. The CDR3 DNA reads TGTGCCACCAGTGAACCCCCCTCCTACGAGCAGTACTTC.

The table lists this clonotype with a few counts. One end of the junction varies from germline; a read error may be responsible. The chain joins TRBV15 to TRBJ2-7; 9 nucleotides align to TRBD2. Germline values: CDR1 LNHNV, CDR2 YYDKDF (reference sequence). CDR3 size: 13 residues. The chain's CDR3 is CAISGGLAYEQYF. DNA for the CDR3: TGTGCCATCAGCGGGGGGCTGGCCTACGAGCAGTACTTC. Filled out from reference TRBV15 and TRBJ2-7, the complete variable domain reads DAMVIQNPRYQVTQFGKPVTLSCSQTLNHNVMYWYQQKSSQAPKLLFHYYDKDFNNEADTPDNFQSRRPNTSFCFLDIRSPGLGDTAMYLCAISGGLAYEQYFGPGTRLTVT.

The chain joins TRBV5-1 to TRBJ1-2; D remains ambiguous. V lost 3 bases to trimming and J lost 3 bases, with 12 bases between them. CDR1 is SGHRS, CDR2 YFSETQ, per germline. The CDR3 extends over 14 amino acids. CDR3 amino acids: CASSSSPGYYGYTF. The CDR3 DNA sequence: TGCGCCAGCAGCTCCAGCCCGGGATACTATGGCTACACCTTC.

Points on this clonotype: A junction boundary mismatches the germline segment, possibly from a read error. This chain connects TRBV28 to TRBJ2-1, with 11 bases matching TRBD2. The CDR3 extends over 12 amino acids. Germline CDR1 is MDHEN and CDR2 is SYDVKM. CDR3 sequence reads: CASLGSGGVQFF. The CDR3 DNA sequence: TGCGCCAGCTTGGGTAGCGGGGGGGTTCAGTTCTTC.

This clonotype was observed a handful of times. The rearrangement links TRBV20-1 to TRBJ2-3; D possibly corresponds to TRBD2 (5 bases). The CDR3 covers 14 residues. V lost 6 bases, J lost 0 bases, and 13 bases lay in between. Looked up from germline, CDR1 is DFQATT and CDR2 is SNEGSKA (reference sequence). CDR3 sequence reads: CSAWTVSSTDTQYF. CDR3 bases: TGCAGTGCCTGGACTGTTTCTAGCACAGATACGCAGTATTTT.

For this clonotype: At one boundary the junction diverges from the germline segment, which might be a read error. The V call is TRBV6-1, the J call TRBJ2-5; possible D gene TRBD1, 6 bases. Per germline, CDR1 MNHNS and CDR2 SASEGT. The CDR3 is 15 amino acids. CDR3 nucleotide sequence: TGTGTCAGCAGTGTTCGGGACAATTATAAAGAGACCCAGTACTTC. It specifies CVSSVRDNYKETQYF.

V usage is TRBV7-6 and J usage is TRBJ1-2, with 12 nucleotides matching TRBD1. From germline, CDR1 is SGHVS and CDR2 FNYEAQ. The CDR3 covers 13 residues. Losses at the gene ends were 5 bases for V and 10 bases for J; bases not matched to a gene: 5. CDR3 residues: CASSPGTGGDYTF. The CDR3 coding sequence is TGTGCCAGCAGCCCCGGGACAGGGGGCGACTACACCTTC.

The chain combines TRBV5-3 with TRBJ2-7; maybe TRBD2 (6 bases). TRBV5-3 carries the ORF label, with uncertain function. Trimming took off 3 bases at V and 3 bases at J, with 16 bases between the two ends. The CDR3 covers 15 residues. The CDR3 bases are TGTGCCAGAAGCTGGGGGGACTTCAAACACTACGAGCAGTACTTC. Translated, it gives CARSWGDFKHYEQYF.

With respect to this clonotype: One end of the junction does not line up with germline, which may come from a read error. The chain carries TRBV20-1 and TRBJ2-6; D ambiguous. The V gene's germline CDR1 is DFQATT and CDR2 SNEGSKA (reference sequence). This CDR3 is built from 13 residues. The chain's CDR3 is CSATNWGANVLTF. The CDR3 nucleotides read TGCAGCGCTACGAATTGGGGGGCCAACGTCCTGACTTTC.

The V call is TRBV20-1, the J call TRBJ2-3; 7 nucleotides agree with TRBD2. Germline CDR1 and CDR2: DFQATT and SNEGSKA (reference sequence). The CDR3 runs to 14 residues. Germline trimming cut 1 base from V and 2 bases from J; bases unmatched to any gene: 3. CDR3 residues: CSARGAGNTDTQYF. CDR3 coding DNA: TGCAGTGCTAGAGGAGCGGGGAACACAGATACGCAGTATTTT.

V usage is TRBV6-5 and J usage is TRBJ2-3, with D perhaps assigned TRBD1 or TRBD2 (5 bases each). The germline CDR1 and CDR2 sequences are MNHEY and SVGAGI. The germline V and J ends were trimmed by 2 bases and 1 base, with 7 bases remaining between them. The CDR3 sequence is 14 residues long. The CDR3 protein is CASSYMGGTDTQYF. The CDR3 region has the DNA TGTGCCAGCAGTTACATGGGGGGCACAGATACGCAGTATTTT.

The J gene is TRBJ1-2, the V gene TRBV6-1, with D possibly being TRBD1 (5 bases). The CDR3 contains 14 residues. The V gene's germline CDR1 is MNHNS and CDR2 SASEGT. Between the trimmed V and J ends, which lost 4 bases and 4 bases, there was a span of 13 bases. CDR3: CASSASGMSYGYTF. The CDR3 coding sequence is TGTGCCAGCAGTGCGTCAGGGATGAGCTATGGCTACACCTTC.

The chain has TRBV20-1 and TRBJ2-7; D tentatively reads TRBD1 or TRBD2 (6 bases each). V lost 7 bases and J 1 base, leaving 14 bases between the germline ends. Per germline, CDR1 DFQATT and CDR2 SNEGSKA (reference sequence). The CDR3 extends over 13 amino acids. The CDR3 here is CSGRGDGSYEQYF. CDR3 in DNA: TGCAGTGGTAGGGGGGACGGATCCTACGAGCAGTACTTC.

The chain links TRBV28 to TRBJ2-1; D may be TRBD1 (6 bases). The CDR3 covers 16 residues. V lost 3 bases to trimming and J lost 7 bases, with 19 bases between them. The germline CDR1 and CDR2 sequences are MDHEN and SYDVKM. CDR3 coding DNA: TGTGCCAGCAGTTTTTCGTACCCTGGGGGCCGGAATGAGCAGTTCTTC. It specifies CASSFSYPGGRNEQFF.

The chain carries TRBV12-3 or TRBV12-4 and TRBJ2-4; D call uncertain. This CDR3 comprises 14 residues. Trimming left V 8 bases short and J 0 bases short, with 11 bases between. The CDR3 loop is CASSEFLAKNIQYF. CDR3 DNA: TGTGCCAGCTCCGAATTTCTAGCCAAAAACATTCAGTACTTC.

The CDR3 reads CASSYSPGTGGVEQYF. The CDR3 DNA follows: TGTGCCAGCAGTTACAGTCCTGGGACAGGGGGCGTCGAGCAGTACTTC. This sequence joins TRBV6-5 and TRBJ2-7; TRBD1 agrees at 12 bases. Germline CDR1 MNHEY, CDR2 SVGAGI. The CDR3 runs to 16 residues. V trimming: 2 bases; J trimming: 6 bases; junction bases outside the gene matches: 8.

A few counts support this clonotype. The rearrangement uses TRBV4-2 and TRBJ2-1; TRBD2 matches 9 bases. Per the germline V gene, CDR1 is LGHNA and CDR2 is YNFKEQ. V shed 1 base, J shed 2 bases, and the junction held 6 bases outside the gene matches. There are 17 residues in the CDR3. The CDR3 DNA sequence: TGTGCCAGCAGCCAAGTGGTGGCTAGCGGGACCTACAATGAGCAGTTCTTC. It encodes CASSQVVASGTYNEQFF.